This T cell receptor beta chain was recovered during a study of cytomegalovirus exposure and HLA in healthy donors. Study observations and caveats: Analysis performed later showed TCR beta chains linked to HLA being more clonally expanded than equally common others.

Note on this clone: Its specificity is unknown. Other DNA sequences from this sample encode an identical CDR3 as well.

PCR primers comprised 60 Vbeta and 13 Jbeta primers. The repertoire was sequenced with immunoSEQ multiplex PCR; TCRdb's copy has only in-frame clones and lacks some. The sample yields 150,000 to 200,000 clones, about four fifths seen once. While unrecorded immune exposures were likely, the donors were nominally healthy when sampled. The CDR3 sequence is 13 residues long. V gave up 6 bases and J gave up 7 bases; unmatched junction bases: 7. Germline CDR1 MNHNY, CDR2 SVGAGI (reference sequence). This TCR came from a woman in her twenties or thirties in good health and CMV-seropositive. Sequenced input: PBMCs. This chain links TRBV6-6 with TRBJ1-1; 8 bases line up with TRBD1. CDR3 in amino acids: CASSYRQGIEAFF. The CDR3 DNA reads TGTGCCAGCAGCTACCGACAGGGGATTGAAGCTTTCTTT.